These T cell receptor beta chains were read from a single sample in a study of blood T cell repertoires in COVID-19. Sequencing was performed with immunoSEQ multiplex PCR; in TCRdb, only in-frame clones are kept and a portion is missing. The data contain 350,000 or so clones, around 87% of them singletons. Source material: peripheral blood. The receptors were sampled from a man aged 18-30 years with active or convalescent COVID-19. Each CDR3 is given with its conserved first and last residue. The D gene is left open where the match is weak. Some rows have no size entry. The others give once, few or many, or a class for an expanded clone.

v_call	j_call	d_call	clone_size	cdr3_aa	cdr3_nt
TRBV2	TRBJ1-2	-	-	CASSGMTGWESISTF	TGTGCCAGCAGTGGAATGACAGGTTGGGAATCTATTTCCACCTTC
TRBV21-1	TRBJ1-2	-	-	CASSKTGLYGYTF	TGTGCCAGCAGCAAGACAGGGCTCTATGGCTACACCTTC
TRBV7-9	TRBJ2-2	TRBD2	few	CASSLVAGGFTGELFF	TGTGCCAGCAGCTTAGTTGCGGGAGGGTTCACCGGGGAGCTGTTTTTT
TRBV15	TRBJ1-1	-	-	CATSNGGAGTEAFF	TGTGCCACCAGCAACGGAGGGGCAGGCACTGAAGCTTTCTTT
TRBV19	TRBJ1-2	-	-	CASSDGQPGLGYGYTF	TGTGCCAGTAGTGACGGACAGCCAGGGCTAGGCTATGGCTACACCTTC
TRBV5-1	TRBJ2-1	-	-	CASSLEPRGNEQFF	TGCGCCAGCAGCTTGGAGCCCAGAGGGAATGAGCAGTTCTTC
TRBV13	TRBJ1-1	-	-	CASSLVGVPEAFF	TGTGCCAGCAGCTTAGTAGGGGTCCCTGAAGCTTTCTTT
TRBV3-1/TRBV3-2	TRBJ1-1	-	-	CASSQAGVNTEAFF	TGTGCCAGCAGCCAAGCAGGGGTGAACACTGAAGCTTTCTTT
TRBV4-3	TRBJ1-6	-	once	CASSRVFGVLNSPLHF	TGCGCCAGCAGCCGCGTCTTCGGGGTCCTTAATTCACCCCTCCACTTT
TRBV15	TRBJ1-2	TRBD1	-	CATSRIGTADLSNYGYTF	TGTGCCACCAGCAGAATAGGGACAGCAGACCTATCTAACTATGGCTACACCTTC
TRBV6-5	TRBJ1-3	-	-	CASRPDRSSGNTIYF	TGTGCCAGCAGACCCGACAGAAGCTCTGGAAACACCATATATTTT
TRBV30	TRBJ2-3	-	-	CAWSPGHLGVQYF	TGTGCCTGGAGTCCTGGTCATCTAGGGGTGCAGTATTTT
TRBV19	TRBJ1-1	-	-	CASSLQGEGTEAFF	TGTGCCAGTAGTTTACAGGGCGAGGGCACTGAAGCTTTCTTT
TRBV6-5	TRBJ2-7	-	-	CASSYLSSYEQYF	TGTGCCAGCAGTTACTTGAGCTCCTACGAGCAGTACTTC
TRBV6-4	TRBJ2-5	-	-	CASSAGLQETQYF	TGTGCCAGCAGCGCAGGGTTACAAGAGACCCAGTACTTC